Detailed here is one T cell receptor beta chain. Its cognate antigen is unknown. The authors' processing: Construction of a distant-metastasis classifier for papillary thyroid cancer relied on CDR3 differences across clinicopathological groups. TCRdb re-called clones via MiXCR from the PCR reads. TCRdb's processing, not the authors', yielded these V and J calls. The table lists around 38,000 clones, 28% of them singletons. None of the patients had undergone any treatment ahead of thyroid surgery. Germline V gives CDR1 GTSNPN, CDR2 SVGIG (reference sequence). The CDR3 consists of 13 residues. V was clipped by 2 bases and J by 4 bases, with 11 bases between them. The sample is drawn from a study of metastatic and nonmetastatic thyroid tumors. About the study: For malignant and benign thyroid patients, tumor or nodule tissue and blood were the sources whose repertoires were compared.

Study outcomes and limitations: For both blood and tumor, malignant thyroid tumors reportedly showed significantly higher TCR beta diversity than benign nodules did.

The clonotype comes from a male donor with papillary thyroid cancer or a benign thyroid nodule (not recorded which). Some clones in this sample may be carry-over from other donors' samples. This chain connects TRBV30 to TRBJ1-1, with D possibly TRBD1 on 6 matching bases. The sample was blood. The CDR3 loop is CAWSPTGTTEAFF. CDR3 sequence (DNA): TGTGCCTGGAGTCCCACAGGGACCACTGAAGCTTTCTTT.